Listed below are T cell receptor beta chains from one sample, sequenced in a study of cytomegalovirus exposure and HLA in healthy donors. Assay: immunoSEQ multiplex PCR; the TCRdb copy retains only in-frame clones and omits some. The listing contains more than 100,000 clones. Specimen: PBMCs. All receptors derive from a man aged 35 to 55 in good health and CMV-seronegative. CDR3s include the opening cysteine and the closing phenylalanine or tryptophan. The D gene is left open where the match is weak.

TRBJ2-7 TRBV6-4 TRBD2 CASSAEMGGSYEQYF TGTGCCAGCAGTGCCGAGATGGGGGGGAGCTACGAGCAGTACTTC
TRBJ2-2 TRBV7-2 TRBD1 CASSLGQGTGELFF TGTGCCAGCAGCTTAGGACAGGGCACCGGGGAGCTGTTTTTT
TRBJ1-1 TRBV11-2 NA CASSLELPFTEAFF TGTGCCAGCAGCTTAGAACTCCCCTTCACTGAAGCTTTCTTT
TRBJ2-7 TRBV7-9 TRBD2 CASSSSGNSYEQYF TGTGCCAGCAGCTCTAGCGGAAATAGCTACGAGCAGTACTTC
TRBJ1-1 TRBV7-2 NA CASSSGTTTEAFF TGTGCCAGCAGCTCCGGGACAACTACTGAAGCTTTCTTT
TRBJ1-4 TRBV6-1 NA CASSEGHQVGEKLFF TGTGCCAGCAGTGAGGGACACCAGGTCGGTGAAAAACTGTTTTTT
TRBJ2-7 TRBV27 NA CASSPSPRPEEQYF TGTGCCAGCAGTCCCTCCCCCCGCCCCGAGGAGCAGTACTTC
TRBJ1-2 TRBV7-9 TRBD1 CASSLGGQGANYGYTF TGTGCCAGCAGCTTAGGGGGACAGGGGGCTAACTATGGCTACACCTTC
TRBJ1-4 TRBV6-1 TRBD1 CASSTQGATNEKLFF TGTGCCAGCAGCACACAGGGGGCAACTAATGAAAAACTGTTTTTT
TRBJ1-4 TRBV5-1 NA CASRSGSQTNEKLFF TGCGCCAGCAGGTCGGGGAGCCAGACGAATGAAAAACTGTTTTTT
TRBJ2-3 TRBV11-2 TRBD1 CASREAGTGGPDTQYF TGTGCCAGCAGGGAGGCCGGGACAGGGGGGCCTGATACGCAGTATTTT
TRBJ1-1 TRBV10-3 NA CATESAGTGNTEAFF TGTGCCACGGAATCGGCCGGGACTGGGAACACTGAAGCTTTCTTT
TRBJ1-5 TRBV7-8 TRBD1 CASSRNRGFSSNQPQHF TGTGCCAGCAGCCGGAACAGGGGGTTTAGTAGCAATCAGCCCCAGCATTTT
TRBJ2-7 TRBV10-2 NA CASSEPLSGSYEQYF TGCGCCAGCAGTGAGCCCCTTAGCGGCTCCTACGAGCAGTACTTC
TRBJ2-7 TRBV30 NA CAWGGWRGGAYEQYF TGTGCCTGGGGGGGCTGGCGCGGGGGAGCCTACGAGCAGTACTTC
TRBJ2-3 TRBV9 TRBD2 CASSVKDRTSGSADTQYF TGTGCCAGCAGCGTGAAGGACCGAACTAGCGGGAGCGCAGATACGCAGTATTTT
TRBJ2-4 TRBV18 TRBD1 CASSRQGATKNIQYF TGTGCCAGCTCACGACAGGGGGCGACCAAAAACATTCAGTACTTC
TRBJ1-1 TRBV7-9 TRBD1 CASSEDRGSNTEAFF TGTGCCAGCAGCGAAGACAGGGGATCGAACACTGAAGCTTTCTTT
TRBJ2-7 TRBV6-6 NA CASSYFRTLSYEQYF TGTGCCAGCAGTTACTTCCGGACACTTTCCTACGAGCAGTACTTC
TRBJ1-1 TRBV4-3 TRBD1 CASSQGPTGVNTEAFF TGCGCCAGCAGCCAGGGACCAACAGGGGTCAACACTGAAGCTTTCTTT
TRBJ2-5 TRBV27 TRBD2 CASSFGRGDETQYF TGTGCCAGCAGTTTTGGGAGGGGCGACGAGACCCAGTACTTC
TRBJ1-2 TRBV15 TRBD1 CATSRPGQNYGYTF TGTGCCACCAGCAGACCGGGACAGAACTATGGCTACACCTTC
TRBJ2-4 TRBV28 NA CATNRELAKNIQYF TGTGCCACCAATCGGGAGCTAGCCAAAAACATTCAGTACTTC
TRBJ2-3 TRBV7-2 TRBD2 CASSPSGGLADTQYF TGTGCCAGCAGCCCCTCGGGGGGGCTCGCAGATACGCAGTATTTT
TRBJ1-2 TRBV7-2 NA CASSITTGGYTF TGTGCCAGCAGCATAACTACGGGAGGCTACACCTTC
TRBJ2-1 TRBV5-4 TRBD1 CASSHGQGARDEQFF TGTGCCAGCAGCCACGGACAGGGGGCAAGGGATGAGCAGTTCTTC
TRBJ2-2 TRBV7-6 NA CASSGGVGRVTGINTGELFF TGTGCCAGCAGCGGTGGGGTCGGCAGGGTAACAGGCATTAACACCGGGGAGCTGTTTTTT
TRBJ1-1 TRBV7-2 NA CASSLAHRGYTEAFF TGTGCCAGCAGCTTAGCTCATCGCGGGTACACTGAAGCTTTCTTT
TRBJ2-5 TRBV5-5 NA CASSLEGGRETQYF TGTGCCAGCAGCTTGGAGGGGGGGCGCGAGACCCAGTACTTC
TRBJ2-4 TRBV2 TRBD1 CASSEGRGWAKNIQYF TGTGCCAGCAGTGAAGGCAGGGGGTGGGCCAAAAACATTCAGTACTTC
TRBJ2-1 TRBV2 TRBD2 CASSEGLAGGPSYNEQFF TGTGCCAGCAGTGAGGGACTAGCGGGAGGGCCCTCCTACAATGAGCAGTTCTTC
TRBJ2-1 TRBV7-2 NA CASSLTWRTYNEQFF TGTGCCAGCAGCTTAACTTGGCGGACTTACAATGAGCAGTTCTTC
TRBJ1-5 TRBV6-1 TRBD1 CAGQTGGINQPQHF TGTGCCGGACAGACAGGGGGGATCAATCAGCCCCAGCATTTT
TRBJ2-7 TRBV6-1 TRBD1 CASSGDRGLGEQYF TGTGCCAGCAGTGGAGACAGGGGACTGGGCGAGCAGTACTTC
TRBJ1-4 TRBV9 TRBD1 CASSVSPGQGREKLFF TGTGCCAGCAGCGTTTCACCGGGACAGGGTAGAGAAAAACTGTTTTTT
TRBJ2-5 TRBV7-9 NA CASSLEGPLTQYF TGTGCCAGCAGCTTGGAGGGACCTCTAACCCAGTACTTC
TRBJ1-3 TRBV6-5 TRBD1 CASSYRDRGQHTIYF TGTGCCAGCAGTTACCGCGACAGGGGTCAGCACACCATATATTTT
TRBJ2-7 TRBV5-6 TRBD1 CASSSDRRTYEQYF TGTGCCAGCAGCTCGGACAGGCGAACCTACGAGCAGTACTTC
TRBJ1-1 TRBV12-5 NA CASGALHSPAFF TGTGCTAGTGGAGCCTTGCACTCACCCGCTTTCTTT
TRBJ1-1 TRBV18 NA CASSPGPSNTEAFF TGTGCCAGCTCACCAGGGCCGAGCAACACTGAAGCTTTCTTT
TRBJ2-5 TRBV28 TRBD1 CASSPLGQGIGEQYF TGTGCCAGCAGTCCGCTCGGACAGGGGATCGGGGAGCAGTACTTC
TRBJ1-5 TRBV6-1 TRBD1 CASSAGTGGIQPQHF TGTGCCAGCAGTGCAGGCACAGGGGGCATTCAGCCCCAGCATTTT
TRBJ1-5 TRBV2 NA CASRLREGNQPQHF TGTGCCAGCAGACTCAGGGAAGGCAATCAGCCCCAGCATTTT
TRBJ1-1 TRBV25-1 NA CASSKNTRGMNTEAFF TGTGCCAGCAGTAAAAACACTCGAGGGATGAACACTGAAGCTTTCTTT
TRBJ1-3 TRBV5-1 NA CASSESWARSGNTIYF TGCGCCAGCAGCGAAAGTTGGGCCCGCTCTGGAAACACCATATATTTT
TRBJ1-1 TRBV7-9 TRBD1 CASSVDRGYMNTEAFF TGTGCCAGCAGCGTAGACAGGGGCTACATGAACACTGAAGCTTTCTTT
TRBJ1-1 TRBV18 NA CASCDYRGTEAFF TGTGCCAGCTGCGATTATAGGGGCACTGAAGCTTTCTTT
TRBJ2-5 TRBV7-9 NA CASSRTEEETQYF TGTGCCAGCAGCCGGACTGAAGAAGAGACCCAGTACTTC
TRBJ2-7 TRBV6-5 NA CASSNDVSGYYEQYF TGTGCCAGCAGTAATGACGTGAGCGGATACTACGAGCAGTACTTC
TRBJ2-7 TRBV5-1 NA CASSLLGERYEQYF TGCGCCAGCAGCTTGTTAGGGGAACGGTACGAGCAGTACTTC
TRBJ2-7 TRBV11-2 NA CASSLDVLSSYEQYF TGTGCCAGCAGCTTAGACGTACTAAGCTCCTACGAGCAGTACTTC
TRBJ2-1 TRBV21-1 NA CASSKKLQREGSYNEQFF TGTGCCAGCAGCAAAAAACTACAGCGGGAGGGCTCCTACAATGAGCAGTTCTTC
TRBJ1-2 TRBV6-6 NA CASGLQEYGYTF TGTGCCAGCGGATTGCAGGAATATGGCTACACCTTC
TRBJ2-1 TRBV2 NA CASSASGSSYNEQFF TGTGCCAGCAGTGCGTCAGGAAGCTCCTACAATGAGCAGTTCTTC
TRBJ1-1 TRBV19 NA CASSIATAPMNTEAFF TGTGCCAGTAGTATAGCGACAGCTCCCATGAACACTGAAGCTTTCTTT